A single sample is the source of the 15 T cell receptor beta chains below, sequenced in a study of cytomegalovirus exposure and HLA in healthy donors. The PCR had 60 Vbeta and 13 Jbeta primers. The protocol was immunoSEQ multiplex PCR, while the TCRdb copy is restricted to in-frame clones and leaves out a portion. The sample has 150,000 or so clones; under 75% are singletons. The sequenced sample consisted of PBMCs. The receptor set was obtained from a man aged 40-55 years in good health and CMV-seropositive.

J is TRBJ2-1 and V is TRBV27, with 7 nucleotides matching TRBD1. This CDR3 region has 17 residues. Germline lookup yields CDR1 MNHEY and CDR2 SMNVEV (reference sequence). The V and J ends lost 5 bases and 0 bases, in that order; junction bases with no gene match: 10. For the CDR3, the DNA is TGTGCCAGCAGTCCTCCGACAGGGTCCCTCTCCTACAATGAGCAGTTCTTC. Residues: CASSPPTGSLSYNEQFF.

Remarks on this clone: The junction shows a germline mismatch at one end, possibly a read error. Different DNA sequences within this sample yield the same CDR3. This chain links TRBV4-2 with TRBJ2-7; 11 nucleotides agree with TRBD2. Germline V gene sequence: CDR1 LGHNA, CDR2 YNFKEQ. The CDR3 covers 19 residues. The chain's CDR3 is CASSQEWLTSGGSSYEQYF. The CDR3 DNA is TGTGCCAGCAGCCAAGAGTGGCTTACTAGCGGGGGTAGCTCCTATGAGCAGTACTTC.

The chain employs TRBV29-1 and TRBJ2-1; D is possibly TRBD1 (6 bases). CDR1 and CDR2 (germline): SQVTM, ANQGSEA. The germline V and J ends were trimmed by 3 bases and 4 bases, with 22 bases remaining between them. The CDR3 runs 17 residues. The CDR3 DNA follows: TGCAGCGTTGAGGGTGCTTCCGTTGGGGGCTGGTACAATGAGCAGTTCTTC. Translation gives CSVEGASVGGWYNEQFF.

V is TRBV7-9 and J is TRBJ2-3; tentatively, D is TRBD1 (6 bases). Germline CDR1 and CDR2: SEHNR and FQNEAQ (reference sequence). V gave up 1 base and J gave up 4 bases, with 18 bases separating them. The CDR3 spans 17 residues. The CDR3 sequence is CASSLVRGFVLADTQYF. The DNA of the CDR3 is TGTGCCAGCAGCTTAGTCAGGGGATTCGTTCTCGCAGATACGCAGTATTTT.

The V and J genes are TRBV5-5 and TRBJ2-7; 9 nucleotides line up with TRBD1. Germline CDR1 is SGHKS and CDR2 is YYEKEE (reference sequence). This CDR3 is built from 16 residues. J lost 5 bases, V lost 4 bases, and 13 bases had no gene match. CDR3 region: CASSGLGTGNWNEQYF. For the CDR3, the DNA is TGTGCCAGCAGCGGTCTAGGGACAGGGAATTGGAACGAGCAGTACTTC.

This sequence joins TRBV7-8 and TRBJ1-4, with D tentatively TRBD1 (5 bases). The CDR3 totals 15 residues. Trimming left V 2 bases short and J 8 bases short, with 15 bases between. Germline V lookup: CDR1 SGHVS, CDR2 FQNEAQ. CDR3 loop: CASSLRGFGGEKLFF. The CDR3 DNA reads TGTGCCAGCAGCTTACGAGGCTTCGGGGGGGAAAAACTGTTTTTT.

The rearrangement joins TRBV5-4 to TRBJ2-5, with 8 bases aligning to TRBD2. CDR1 is SGHNT, CDR2 YYREEE, per germline (reference sequence). This CDR3 has 15 amino acids. V lost 2 bases to trimming and J lost 4 bases; unmatched junction nucleotides: 7. This CDR3 reads CASSFPAGGSETQYF. The CDR3 DNA reads as TGTGCCAGCAGCTTTCCGGCGGGGGGCTCAGAGACCCAGTACTTC.

V gene TRBV4-1 combines with J gene TRBJ2-5; possibly TRBD2 for D (5 bases). This CDR3 spans 15 amino acids. The V gene lost 1 base and the J gene lost 1 base, with 10 bases spanning the gap. Germline assignment: CDR1 MGHRA and CDR2 YSYEKL. In nucleotides, the CDR3 is TGCGCCAGCAGCCAAGCGACGGGATCCCAAGAGACCCAGTACTTC. Its protein is CASSQATGSQETQYF.

The chain joins TRBV5-4 to TRBJ2-3, with 9 bases identical to TRBD1. The V and J ends lost 3 bases and 6 bases, in that order; junction bases with no gene match: 5. There are 14 residues in the CDR3. Germline assignment: CDR1 SGHNT and CDR2 YYREEE (reference sequence). The CDR3 nucleotides read TGTGCCAGCAGCTGGACAGGGGTTCCCGATACGCAGTATTTT. It translates to CASSWTGVPDTQYF.

A remark on this clone: Germline and junction disagree at one end, which may indicate a read error. The chain carries TRBV5-4 and TRBJ2-3; possible D gene TRBD2, 5 bases. The CDR3 length is 14 residues. Germline CDR1 reads SGHNT; CDR2 reads YYREEE (reference sequence). In DNA, the CDR3 is TGTGCCAGCAGTTTGGGGAGAAGCACAGATACGCAGTATTTT. This sequence encodes CASSLGRSTDTQYF.

This chain connects TRBV4-1 to TRBJ1-2; 7 nucleotides match TRBD1. CDR1 and CDR2 (germline): MGHRA, YSYEKL. With 2 bases clipped from V and 2 bases from J, the junction kept 2 bases outside the gene matches. The CDR3 is made up of 14 amino acids. The CDR3 spells CASSQQGENYGYTF. CDR3 in DNA: TGCGCCAGCAGCCAACAGGGGGAGAACTATGGCTACACCTTC.

This clone was picked up a small number of times. The rearrangement links TRBV11-3 to TRBJ1-5, with unresolved D. The germline gives CDR1 SGHNT, CDR2 YENEEA. The germline V and J ends were trimmed by 2 bases and 7 bases, with 12 bases remaining between them. There are 14 residues in the CDR3. The CDR3 spells CASSLPTGNQPQHF. The DNA of the CDR3 is TGTGCCAGCAGCTTACCAACGGGTAACCAGCCCCAGCATTTT.

This clone has only a few counts. A junction boundary mismatches the germline segment, possibly from a read error. The chain combines TRBV14 with TRBJ2-5, with 7 bases lining up with TRBD2. The CDR3 length is 13 residues. Germline-derived CDR1 and CDR2 are SGHDN and FVKESK. The CDR3 DNA follows: TGTGCCAGCAGCCGAATGACCCCGGCCGGGACTAACTTC. Translated, it gives CASSRMTPAGTNF.

The genes are TRBV18 and TRBJ2-2; 8 positions agree with TRBD2. V was pared by 6 bases and J by 2 bases, with 11 bases of the junction left unmatched. Germline CDR1 reads KGHSH; CDR2 reads LQKENI. The CDR3 has 17 residues. The CDR3 here is CASSPNQAGDNTGELFF. In DNA form, the CDR3 reads TGTGCCAGCTCTCCGAATCAAGCGGGGGACAACACCGGGGAGCTGTTTTTT.

This rearrangement joins TRBV7-8 to TRBJ1-6; D unclear. The germline V gene has CDR1 SGHVS and CDR2 FQNEAQ. V gave up 5 bases and J gave up 10 bases, with 18 bases separating them. The CDR3 extends over 15 amino acids. DNA for the CDR3: TGTGCCAGCAGCCTGAGGGAGCGGCCGGGGTCACCCCTCCACTTT. This encodes CASSLRERPGSPLHF.